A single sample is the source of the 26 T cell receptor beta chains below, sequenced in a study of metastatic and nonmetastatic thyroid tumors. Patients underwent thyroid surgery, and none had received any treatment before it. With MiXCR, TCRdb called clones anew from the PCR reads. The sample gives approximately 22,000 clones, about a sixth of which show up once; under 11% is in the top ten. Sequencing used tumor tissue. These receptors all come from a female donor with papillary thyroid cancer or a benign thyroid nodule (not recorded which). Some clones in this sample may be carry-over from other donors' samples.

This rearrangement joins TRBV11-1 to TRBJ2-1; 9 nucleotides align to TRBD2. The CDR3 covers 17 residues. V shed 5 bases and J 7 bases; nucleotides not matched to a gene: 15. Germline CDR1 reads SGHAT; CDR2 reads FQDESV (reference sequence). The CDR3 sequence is CASSPGGRSGRWNEQFF. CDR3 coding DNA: TGTGCCAGCAGCCCGGGGGGGAGAAGCGGGAGGTGGAATGAGCAGTTCTTC.

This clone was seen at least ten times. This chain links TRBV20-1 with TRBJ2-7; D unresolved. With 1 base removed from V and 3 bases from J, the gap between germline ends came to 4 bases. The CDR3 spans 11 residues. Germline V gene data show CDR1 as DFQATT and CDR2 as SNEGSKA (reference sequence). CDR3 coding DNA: TGCAGTGCTAGAGTTGACTACGAGCAGTACTTC. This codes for CSARVDYEQYF.

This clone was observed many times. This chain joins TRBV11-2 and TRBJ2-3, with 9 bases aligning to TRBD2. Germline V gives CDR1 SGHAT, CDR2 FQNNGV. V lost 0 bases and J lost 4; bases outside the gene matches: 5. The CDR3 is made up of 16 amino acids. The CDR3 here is CASSLDRLAGSDTQYF. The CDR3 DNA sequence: TGTGCCAGCAGCTTAGATCGGCTAGCGGGGTCAGATACGCAGTATTTT.

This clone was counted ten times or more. The CDR3 loop reads CASSFSQNSNQPQHF. In DNA, the CDR3 is TGTGCCAGCAGTTTTTCCCAGAATAGCAATCAGCCCCAGCATTTT. The V gene is TRBV27, the J gene TRBJ1-5, with D unresolved. This CDR3 has 15 residues. The germline V gene encodes CDR1 MNHEY and CDR2 SMNVEV (reference sequence). Trimming pared 3 bases from V and 0 bases from J, leaving 9 bases between.

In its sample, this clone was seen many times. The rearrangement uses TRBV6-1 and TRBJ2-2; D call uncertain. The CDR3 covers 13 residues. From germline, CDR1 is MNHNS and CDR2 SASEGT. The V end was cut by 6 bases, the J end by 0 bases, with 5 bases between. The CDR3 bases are TGTGCCAGCAGCGGTACGAACACCGGGGAGCTGTTTTTT. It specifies CASSGTNTGELFF.

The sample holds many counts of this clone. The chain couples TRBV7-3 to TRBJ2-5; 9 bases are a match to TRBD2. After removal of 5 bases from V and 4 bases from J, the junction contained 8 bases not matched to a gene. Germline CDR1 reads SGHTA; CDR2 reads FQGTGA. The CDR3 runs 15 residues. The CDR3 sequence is CASSPAGGTPETQYF. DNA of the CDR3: TGTGCCAGCAGCCCAGCGGGGGGTACCCCAGAGACCCAGTACTTC.

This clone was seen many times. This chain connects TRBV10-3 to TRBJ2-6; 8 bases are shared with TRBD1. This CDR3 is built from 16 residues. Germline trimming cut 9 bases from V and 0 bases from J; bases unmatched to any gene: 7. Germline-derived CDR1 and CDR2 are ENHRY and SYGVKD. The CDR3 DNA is TGTGCCATTCCGGGACAGGACTCCTCTGGGGCCAACGTCCTGACTTTC. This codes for CAIPGQDSSGANVLTF.

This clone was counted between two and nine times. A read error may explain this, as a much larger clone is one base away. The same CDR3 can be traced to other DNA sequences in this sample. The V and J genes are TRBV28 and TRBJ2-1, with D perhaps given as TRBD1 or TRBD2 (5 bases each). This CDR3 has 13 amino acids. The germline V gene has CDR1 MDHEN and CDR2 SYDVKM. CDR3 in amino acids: CASSLSGTREQSF. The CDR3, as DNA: TGTGCCAGCAGTCTATCTGGGACCAGAGAGCAGTCCTTC.

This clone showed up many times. CDR3 nucleotide sequence: TGCGCCAGCAGCTTATCTGGGGGGAATGGCTACACCTTC. Translated, it gives CASSLSGGNGYTF. The chain combines TRBV5-1 with TRBJ1-2; possible D gene TRBD1, 5 bases. V was pared by 2 bases and J by 6 bases, with 11 bases between. The CDR3 runs to 13 residues. CDR1 and CDR2 (germline): SGHRS, YFSETQ.

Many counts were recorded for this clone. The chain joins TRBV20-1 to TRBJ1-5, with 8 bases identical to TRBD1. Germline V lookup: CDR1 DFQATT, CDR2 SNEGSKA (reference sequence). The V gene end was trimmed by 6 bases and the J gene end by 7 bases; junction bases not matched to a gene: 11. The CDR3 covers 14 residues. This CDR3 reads CSAKTGVAEQPQHF. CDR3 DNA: TGCAGTGCCAAGACAGGGGTGGCTGAGCAGCCCCAGCATTTT.

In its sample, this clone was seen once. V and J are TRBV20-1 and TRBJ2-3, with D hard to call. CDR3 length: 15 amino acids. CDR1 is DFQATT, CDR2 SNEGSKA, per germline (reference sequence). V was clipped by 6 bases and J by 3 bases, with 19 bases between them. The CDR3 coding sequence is TGCAGTGCCAGGTCGGGCCAGTGGTGGACAGATACGCAGTATTTT. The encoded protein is CSARSGQWWTDTQYF.

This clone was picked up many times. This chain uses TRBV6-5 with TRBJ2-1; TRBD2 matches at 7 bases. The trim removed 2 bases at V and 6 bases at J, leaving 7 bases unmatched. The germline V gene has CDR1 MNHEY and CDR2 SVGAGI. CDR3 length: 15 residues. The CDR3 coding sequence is TGTGCCAGCAGTTACGGGGCGGGAGTGAGCAATGAGCAGTTCTTC. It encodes CASSYGAGVSNEQFF.

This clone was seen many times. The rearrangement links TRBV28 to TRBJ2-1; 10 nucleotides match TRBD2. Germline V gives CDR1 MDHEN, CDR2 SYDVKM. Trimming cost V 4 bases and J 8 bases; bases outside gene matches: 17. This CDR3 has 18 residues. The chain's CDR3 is CASSSPSRSGRAVDEQFF. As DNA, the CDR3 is TGTGCCAGCAGTTCCCCCTCCAGGAGCGGGAGGGCCGTTGATGAGCAGTTCTTC.

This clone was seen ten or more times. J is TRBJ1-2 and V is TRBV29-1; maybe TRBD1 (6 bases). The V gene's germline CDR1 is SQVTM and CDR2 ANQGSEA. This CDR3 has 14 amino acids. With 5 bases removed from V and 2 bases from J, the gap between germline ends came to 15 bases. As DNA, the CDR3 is TGCAGCGTTTCACAGGGATCGGTGAACTATGGCTACACCTTC. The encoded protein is CSVSQGSVNYGYTF.

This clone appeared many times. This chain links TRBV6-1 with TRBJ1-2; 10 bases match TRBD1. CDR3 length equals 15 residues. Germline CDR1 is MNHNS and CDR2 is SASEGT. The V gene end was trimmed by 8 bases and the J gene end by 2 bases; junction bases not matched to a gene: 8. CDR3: CASAHRGQGNYGYTF. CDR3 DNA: TGTGCCAGCGCCCACCGGGGACAGGGGAACTATGGCTACACCTTC.

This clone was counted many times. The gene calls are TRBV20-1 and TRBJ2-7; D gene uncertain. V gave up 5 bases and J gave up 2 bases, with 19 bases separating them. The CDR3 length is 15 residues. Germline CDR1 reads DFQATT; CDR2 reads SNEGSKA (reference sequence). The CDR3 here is CSAQEPRGPPYEQYF. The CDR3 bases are TGCAGTGCTCAGGAGCCTCGCGGACCACCCTACGAGCAGTACTTC.

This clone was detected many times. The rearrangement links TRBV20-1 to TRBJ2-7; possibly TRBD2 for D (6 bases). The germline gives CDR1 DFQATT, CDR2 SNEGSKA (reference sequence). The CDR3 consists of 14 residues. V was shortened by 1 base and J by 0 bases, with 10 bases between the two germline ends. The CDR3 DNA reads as TGCAGTGCTAGAGTTAGCGGTAGCTCCTACGAGCAGTACTTC. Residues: CSARVSGSSYEQYF.

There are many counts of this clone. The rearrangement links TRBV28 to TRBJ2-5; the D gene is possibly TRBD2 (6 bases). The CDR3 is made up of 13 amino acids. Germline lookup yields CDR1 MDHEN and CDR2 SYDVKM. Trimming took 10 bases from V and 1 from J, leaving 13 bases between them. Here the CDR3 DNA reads TGTGCCACCTGGGGGGATACCCAAGAGACCCAGTACTTC. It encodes CATWGDTQETQYF.

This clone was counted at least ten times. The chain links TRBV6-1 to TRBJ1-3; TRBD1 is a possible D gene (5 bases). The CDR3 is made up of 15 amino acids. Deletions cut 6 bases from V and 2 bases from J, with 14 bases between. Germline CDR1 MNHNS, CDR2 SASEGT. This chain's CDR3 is CASSKGNLAGNTIYF. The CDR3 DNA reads TGTGCCAGCAGCAAGGGGAATCTGGCTGGAAACACCATATATTTT.

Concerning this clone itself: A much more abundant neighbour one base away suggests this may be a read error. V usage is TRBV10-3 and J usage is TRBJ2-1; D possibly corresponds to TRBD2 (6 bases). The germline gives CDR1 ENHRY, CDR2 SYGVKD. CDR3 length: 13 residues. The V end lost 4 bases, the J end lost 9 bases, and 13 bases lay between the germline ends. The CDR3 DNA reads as TGTGCCATCAGTGGGTCCCAGGAGGGTGAGCAGTTCTTC. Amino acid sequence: CAISGSQEGEQFF.

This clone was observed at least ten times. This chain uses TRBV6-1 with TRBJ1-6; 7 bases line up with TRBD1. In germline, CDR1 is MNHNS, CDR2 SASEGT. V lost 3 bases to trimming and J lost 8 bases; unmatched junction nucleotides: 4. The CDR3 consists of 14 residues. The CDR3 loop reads CASSDRGADSPLHF. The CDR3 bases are TGTGCCAGCAGTGACAGGGGGGCAGATTCACCCCTCCACTTT.

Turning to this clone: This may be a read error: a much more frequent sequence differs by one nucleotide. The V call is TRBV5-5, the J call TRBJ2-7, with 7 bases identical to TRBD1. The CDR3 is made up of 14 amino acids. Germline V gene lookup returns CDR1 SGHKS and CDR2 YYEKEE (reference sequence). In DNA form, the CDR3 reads TGTGCCAGCAGCGCCGGACAGGCCAACTACAAGCAGTACTTC. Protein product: CASSAGQANYKQYF.

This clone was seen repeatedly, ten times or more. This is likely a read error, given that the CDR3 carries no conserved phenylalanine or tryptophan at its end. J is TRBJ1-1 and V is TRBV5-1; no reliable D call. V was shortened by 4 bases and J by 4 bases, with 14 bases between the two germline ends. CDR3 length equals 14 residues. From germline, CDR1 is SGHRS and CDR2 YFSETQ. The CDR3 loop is CASSRSWGSTEAFS. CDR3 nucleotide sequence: TGCGCCAGCAGCCGTTCGTGGGGAAGCACTGAAGCTTTCTCT.

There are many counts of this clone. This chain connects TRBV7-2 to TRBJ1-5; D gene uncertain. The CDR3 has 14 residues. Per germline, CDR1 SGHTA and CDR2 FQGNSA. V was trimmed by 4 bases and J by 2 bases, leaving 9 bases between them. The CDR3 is CASSSDTRNQPQHF. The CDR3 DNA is TGTGCCAGCAGCTCAGACACCCGCAATCAGCCCCAGCATTTT. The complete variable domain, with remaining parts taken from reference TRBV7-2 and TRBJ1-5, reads GAGVSQSPSNKVTEKGKDVELRCDPISGHTALYWYRQSLGQGLEFLIYFQGNSAPDKSGLPSDRFSAERTGGSVSTLTIQRTQQEDSAVYLCASSSDTRNQPQHFGDGTRLSIL.

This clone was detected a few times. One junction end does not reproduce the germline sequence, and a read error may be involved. For the CDR3, the DNA is TGTGCCACCAGTTTTCGGTCCTCAGGGTCACCCCTCCACTTT. It translates to CATSFRSSGSPLHF. The chain couples TRBV28 to TRBJ1-6, with a tentative D call TRBD1 (5 bases). The CDR3 is made up of 14 amino acids. Per the germline V gene, CDR1 is MDHEN and CDR2 is SYDVKM.

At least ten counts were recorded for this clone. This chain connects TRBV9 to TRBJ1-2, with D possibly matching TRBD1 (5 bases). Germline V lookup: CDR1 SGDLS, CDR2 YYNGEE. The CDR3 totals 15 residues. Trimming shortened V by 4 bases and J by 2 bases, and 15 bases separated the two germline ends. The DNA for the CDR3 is TGTGCCAGCAGCCGATCGATTCAGGGAAACTATGGCTACACCTTC. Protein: CASSRSIQGNYGYTF. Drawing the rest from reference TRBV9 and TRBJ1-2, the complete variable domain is DSGVTQTPKHLITATGQRVTLRCSPRSGDLSVYWYQQSLDQGLQFLIQYYNGEERAKGNILERFSAQQFPDLHSELNLSSLELGDSALYFCASSRSIQGNYGYTFGSGTRLTVV.